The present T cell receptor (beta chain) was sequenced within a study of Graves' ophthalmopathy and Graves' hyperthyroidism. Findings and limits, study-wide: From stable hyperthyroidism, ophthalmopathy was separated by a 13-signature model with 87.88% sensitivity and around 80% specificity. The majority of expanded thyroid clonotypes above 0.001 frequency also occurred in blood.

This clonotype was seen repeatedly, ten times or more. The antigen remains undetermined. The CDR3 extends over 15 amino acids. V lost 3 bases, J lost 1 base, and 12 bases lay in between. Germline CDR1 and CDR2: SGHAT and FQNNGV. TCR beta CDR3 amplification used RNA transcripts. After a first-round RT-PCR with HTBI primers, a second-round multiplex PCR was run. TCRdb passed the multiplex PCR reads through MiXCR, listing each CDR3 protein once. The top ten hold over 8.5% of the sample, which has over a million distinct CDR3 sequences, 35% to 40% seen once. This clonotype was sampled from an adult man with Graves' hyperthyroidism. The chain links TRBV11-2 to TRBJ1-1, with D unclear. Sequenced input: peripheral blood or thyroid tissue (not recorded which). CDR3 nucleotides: TGTGCCAGCAGCTTGGAGTGGGCGGCGAACACTGAAGCTTTCTTT. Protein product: CASSLEWAANTEAFF.